This TCR beta chain came from a study of T cells in Graves' hyperthyroidism and ophthalmopathy. Study conclusions and caveats: Most clonotypes expanded in the thyroid (above 0.001) were also present in blood.

There were TCR beta CDR3 regions amplified from RNA transcripts. The HTBI set primed first-round TCR CDR3 RT-PCR. Each CDR3 protein gets one entry after TCRdb re-called the multiplex PCR reads with MiXCR. The sample has around 600,000 distinct CDR3 sequences; roughly 15% are singletons. This clonotype showed up many times. Its antigen is as yet unknown. CDR1 SGHAT and CDR2 FQNNGV come from the germline V gene. The CDR3 runs 13 residues. Trimming shortened V by 5 bases and J by 3 bases, and 11 bases separated the two germline ends. Together with thyroid ultrasound, orbital computed tomography, serum thyroxine and TRAb, clinical symptoms were used for diagnoses.

This chain uses TRBV11-2 with TRBJ2-7; the D gene could be TRBD1 or TRBD2 (5 bases each). Material for sequencing was blood. The clonotype was recovered from a woman in her 50s with Graves' ophthalmopathy. CDR3 nucleotide sequence: TGTGCCAGCAGCAACCGGGGCCGCTACGAGCAGTACTTC. Translating gives CASSNRGRYEQYF.